This T cell receptor (beta chain) is from a study of cytomegalovirus exposure and HLA in healthy donors. Study-level information: Out of 398 genotyped donors, around 80% belonged to the Caucasian-associated ancestry cluster. Notes on the study in general: Most TCR sequences were uncommon, yet certain public TCRs appeared in many donors. According to the study, 150 to 200 TCR beta chains were cytomegalovirus-associated.

The study ran its PCR with 60 Vbeta and 13 Jbeta primers. Some clones are missing from TCRdb's copy, which holds only in-frame ones; the method was immunoSEQ multiplex PCR. The sample shows fewer than 45,000 clones, over 60% of them seen only once. For this clone: Its antigen is not known.

The CDR3 has 18 residues. The V end lost 5 bases, the J end lost 3 bases, and 26 bases lay between the germline ends. The V gene's germline CDR1 is MDHEN and CDR2 SYDVKM. The origin of this receptor is a man aged 35-49 years in good health and CMV-seronegative. This chain uses TRBV28 with TRBJ2-7, with a weak D call TRBD1 (5 bases). What was sequenced was PBMCs. The CDR3 region has the DNA TGTGCCAGCAGTCTCCCCACGGACATTGACCGGCTAAACTACGAGCAGTACTTC. Protein: CASSLPTDIDRLNYEQYF.